A single T cell receptor beta chain is shown here with its context. CDR1 GTSNPN and CDR2 SVGIG come from the germline V gene (reference sequence). This CDR3 contains 13 residues. V dropped 3 bases and J dropped 10; count of bases not matched to a gene: 3. Source study methods: Nucleated cell counts were estimated from reference gene primer amplification. Sequencing was performed with immunoSEQ multiplex PCR; in TCRdb, only in-frame clones are kept and a portion is missing. V, J and clone size are taken as reported in that table, and D and trimming were inferred from the DNA itself. Of 250,000 to 300,000 clones listed, roughly 93% are singletons. This specimen belongs to a study of blood T cell repertoires in COVID-19. Study overall: Material from acute and convalescent COVID-19 was sourced from the United States, Italy and Spain. The cDNA or gDNA used as material had been derived from T cells, B-cell-depleted T cells, or PBMCs.

Participants' own reports of clinical history determined their cohort assignment. The receptor comes from a woman aged 40 to 55 with acute COVID-19. The J gene is TRBJ1-6, the V gene TRBV30; 10 bases are shared with TRBD1. The sample was PBMCs or T cells enriched from blood (not recorded which). DNA of the CDR3: TGTGCCTGGAGGGACAGGGGGAACTCACCCCTCCACTTT. Its protein is CAWRDRGNSPLHF.